This passage covers 22 T cell receptor beta chains from one sample sequenced in a study of T cells in Graves' hyperthyroidism and ophthalmopathy. It was RNA transcripts that yielded the amplified TCR beta CDR3 regions. The TCR CDR3 first-round RT-PCR relied on the HTBI primer set. TCRdb redid the calling of the multiplex PCR reads with MiXCR, one entry per CDR3 protein. The sample shows 400,000 or so distinct CDR3 sequences, 11% to 15% of them seen only once. The sequenced material came from blood. The source is a man over 45 with Graves' ophthalmopathy.

This chain links TRBV20-1 with TRBJ1-2; 8 positions match TRBD1. Germline V gene data show CDR1 as DFQATT and CDR2 as SNEGSKA (reference sequence). This CDR3 is 14 amino acids long. The ends lost 6 bases at V and 4 bases at J; junction bases unmatched: 10. The CDR3 DNA follows: TGCAGTGCCGCACCGGGACAGGCTGTCTATGGCTACACCTTC. It codes for CSAAPGQAVYGYTF.

Regarding this clonotype: This may stem from a read error, because a much larger clone lies one nucleotide away. V usage is TRBV6-1 and J usage is TRBJ2-2; a possible D gene is TRBD1 (6 bases). V dropped 6 bases and J dropped 3 bases, with 14 bases sitting between them. This CDR3 region has 15 residues. Germline CDR1 is MNHNS and CDR2 is SASEGT. CDR3 loop: CASRHETGYTGELFF. Written as DNA, the CDR3 is TGTGCCAGCAGACACGAGACAGGCTACACCGGGGAGCTGTTTTTT.

The rearrangement joins TRBV12-3 or TRBV12-4 to TRBJ1-1; no firm D call. The CDR3 loop spans 13 amino acids. With 2 bases removed from V and 4 bases from J, the gap between germline ends came to 8 bases. In nucleotides, the CDR3 is TGTGCCAGCAGTTTAAGAGGGAGCACTGAAGCTTTCTTT. This gives the protein CASSLRGSTEAFF.

CDR3 region: CASSLISGSRETQYF. The CDR3 nucleotides are TGTGCCAGCAGTTTAATTAGCGGGAGTCGGGAGACCCAGTACTTC. The V call is TRBV12-3 or TRBV12-4, the J call TRBJ2-5, with 9 nucleotides matching TRBD2. J was trimmed by 5 bases and V by 2 bases; bases with no gene match: 6. The CDR3 contains 15 residues.

This clonotype occurred a few times. The V and J genes are TRBV19 and TRBJ2-2; 9 nucleotides match TRBD2. J was trimmed by 4 bases and V by 7 bases; bases with no gene match: 4. Germline CDR1 LNHDA, CDR2 SQIVND (reference sequence). The CDR3 runs to 14 residues. The CDR3 sequence is CASTTSGVTGELFF. CDR3 DNA sequence: TGTGCCAGTACGACTAGCGGTGTCACCGGGGAGCTGTTTTTT.

This clonotype has only a few counts. The chain couples TRBV2 to TRBJ1-2; D not resolved. The CDR3 sequence is 15 residues long. The V end lost 5 bases, the J end lost 2 bases, and 15 bases lay between the germline ends. CDR1 SNHLY and CDR2 FYNNEI come from the germline V gene. The DNA for the CDR3 is TGTGCCAGCAGTCAGGAGGCGGGCGGAAACTATGGCTACACCTTC. It encodes CASSQEAGGNYGYTF.

The rearrangement uses TRBV6-1 and TRBJ2-7; TRBD2 matches at 11 bases. Germline CDR1 reads MNHNS; CDR2 reads SASEGT. The CDR3 is 13 amino acids. V shed 8 bases, J shed 6 bases, and the junction held 6 bases outside the gene matches. Here the CDR3 DNA reads TGTGCCAGCGGTATAGCGGGAGGGGTCGAGCAGTACTTC. Amino acid sequence: CASGIAGGVEQYF.

This clonotype appeared many times. The chain recombines TRBV6-1 with TRBJ2-7; D unresolved. V lost 10 bases and J 3 bases, leaving 16 bases between the germline ends. The germline V gene encodes CDR1 MNHNS and CDR2 SASEGT. CDR3 length: 13 amino acids. CDR3: CAILTITGYEQYF. In DNA form, the CDR3 reads TGTGCCATACTGACAATAACGGGCTACGAGCAGTACTTC.

This rearrangement joins TRBV29-1 to TRBJ2-5, with 8 bases matching TRBD2. The germline CDR1 and CDR2 sequences are SQVTM and ANQGSEA. V lost 4 bases and J lost 5; bases outside the gene matches: 12. CDR3 length: 15 amino acids. CDR3 nucleotides: TGCAGCGTTGTGGCTAGCGGGCGGATAGGGGAGACCCAGTACTTC. Protein product: CSVVASGRIGETQYF.

This clonotype was observed a handful of times. This chain connects TRBV4-1 to TRBJ1-5, with TRBD1 identical over 8 bases. V gave up 0 bases and J gave up 6 bases; unmatched junction bases: 13. This CDR3 is built from 18 residues. Germline-derived CDR1 and CDR2 are MGHRA and YSYEKL. In DNA form, the CDR3 reads TGCGCCAGCAGCCAAGATTTTCTTGCGGGACAGGAACCTCAGCCCCAGCATTTT. Its protein product is CASSQDFLAGQEPQPQHF.

The chain couples TRBV9 to TRBJ2-3; D may be TRBD2 (5 bases). V lost 0 bases to trimming and J lost 2 bases, with 13 bases between them. This CDR3 comprises 16 residues. Germline CDR1 SGDLS, CDR2 YYNGEE. The CDR3 loop is CASSVGPSGYTDTQYF. CDR3 nucleotides: TGTGCCAGCAGCGTAGGTCCCAGCGGATACACAGATACGCAGTATTTT.

This clonotype has a count of ten or more. J is TRBJ1-1 and V is TRBV20-1; D is undetermined. Trimming cost V 6 bases and J 0 bases, with 14 bases left between them. Germline V CDR1 and CDR2: DFQATT, SNEGSKA (reference sequence). The CDR3 loop spans 14 amino acids. CDR3 sequence reads: CSAFSSLMNTEAFF. In nucleotides, the CDR3 is TGCAGTGCGTTTTCCAGTTTAATGAACACTGAAGCTTTCTTT.

This clonotype was counted at least ten times. V gene TRBV6-1 combines with J gene TRBJ2-7; weak D call: TRBD2 (7 bases). V was trimmed by 6 bases and J by 6 bases, leaving 21 bases between them. This CDR3 contains 15 residues. The V gene's germline CDR1 is MNHNS and CDR2 SASEGT. In DNA, the CDR3 is TGTGCCAGCAGGGGACCTGGGGGGGCGCCCGCCGAGCAGTACTTC. Its protein product is CASRGPGGAPAEQYF.

This clonotype was detected many times. This rearrangement joins TRBV10-3 to TRBJ2-3, with D unclear. There are 13 residues in the CDR3. Germline CDR1 ENHRY, CDR2 SYGVKD. Trimming cost V 0 bases and J 3 bases, with 4 bases left between them. CDR3 nucleotides: TGTGCCATCAGTGAGTCGGTGACAGATACGCAGTATTTT. Translation: CAISESVTDTQYF.

On this clonotype: A much larger clone is a single base away; this may be a read error. This rearrangement joins TRBV7-9 to TRBJ2-7; no reliable D call. Per germline, CDR1 SEHNR and CDR2 FQNEAQ (reference sequence). Trimming pared 5 bases from V and 2 bases from J, leaving 13 bases between. This CDR3 has 14 residues. This CDR3 is CASSTDPTPYEQYF. In nucleotides, the CDR3 is TGTGCCAGCAGCACTGACCCAACCCCCTACGAGCAGTACTTC.

This clonotype was counted only a few times. Just one base apart from a much larger clone, this may be a read error. This chain uses TRBV5-1 with TRBJ2-3, with TRBD2 matching over 8 bases. CDR1 and CDR2 (germline): SGHRS, YFSETQ. With V trimmed by 7 bases and J by 0 bases, 10 bases remained unmatched. The CDR3 length is 16 residues. The CDR3 is CASGREGLTSTDTQYF. The CDR3 DNA reads TGCGCCAGCGGCCGGGAGGGACTGACTAGCACAGATACGCAGTATTTT.

This clonotype was counted at least ten times. The V and J genes are TRBV7-2 and TRBJ2-5; 7 bases match TRBD2. Trimming removed 1 base from V and 5 bases from J; junction bases left unmatched: 4. Germline V CDR1 and CDR2: SGHTA, FQGNSA. The CDR3 is 14 residues long. For the CDR3, the DNA is TGTGCCAGCAGCTTAGAAGCGGGACGTGAGACCCAGTACTTC. Its translation: CASSLEAGRETQYF. Full variable domain (outside the CDR3, taken from reference TRBV7-2 and TRBJ2-5): GAGVSQSPSNKVTEKGKDVELRCDPISGHTALYWYRQSLGQGLEFLIYFQGNSAPDKSGLPSDRFSAERTGGSVSTLTIQRTQQEDSAVYLCASSLEAGRETQYFGPGTRLLVL.

This clonotype was recorded a few times. The J gene is TRBJ2-1, the V gene TRBV4-1; D remains ambiguous. Germline CDR1 is MGHRA and CDR2 is YSYEKL. This CDR3 spans 15 amino acids. Trimming took 4 bases from V and 11 from J, leaving 21 bases between them. This chain's CDR3 is CASSPEWASGWKQFF. In nucleotides, the CDR3 is TGCGCCAGCAGCCCCGAATGGGCCTCGGGCTGGAAGCAGTTCTTC.

The CDR3 DNA is TGTGCCAGCAGTGAACCAGAGGGACTAGCGGGAGGGGCAGATACGCAGTATTTT. This sequence encodes CASSEPEGLAGGADTQYF. The J gene is TRBJ2-3, the V gene TRBV2; 16 positions match TRBD2. This CDR3 is built from 18 residues. CDR1 SNHLY and CDR2 FYNNEI come from the germline V gene. The V segment lost 2 bases and the J segment 4 bases; nucleotides outside the gene matches: 6.

This clonotype has a handful of counts. V and J are TRBV28 and TRBJ2-5; a possible D gene is TRBD2 (6 bases). The CDR3 loop spans 14 amino acids. The V end was cut by 6 bases, the J end by 1 base, with 12 bases between. The germline CDR1 and CDR2 sequences are MDHEN and SYDVKM. The CDR3 nucleotides are TGTGCCAGCAGGGAAGGAGGGTCCCAAGAGACCCAGTACTTC. This translates into CASREGGSQETQYF.

This clonotype was counted at least ten times. In nucleotides, the CDR3 is TGTGCCAGCAGGCAAACGGAGACAGGGGCCTCCTCCTACGAGCAGTACTTC. Translating gives CASRQTETGASSYEQYF. The chain uses TRBV6-1 and TRBJ2-7; 8 positions agree with TRBD1. The CDR3 is 17 amino acids. Germline V lookup: CDR1 MNHNS, CDR2 SASEGT. V shed 6 bases, J shed 0 bases, and the junction held 13 bases outside the gene matches.

This clonotype was picked up many times. The chain joins TRBV24-1 to TRBJ2-1; 8 nucleotides align to TRBD2. Per germline, CDR1 KGHDR and CDR2 SFDVKD. The CDR3 runs to 16 residues. The trim removed 3 bases at V and 4 bases at J, leaving 7 bases unmatched. The CDR3 region is CATSDKVGTRYNEQFF. The CDR3 DNA reads TGTGCCACCAGTGATAAAGTCGGGACTAGATACAATGAGCAGTTCTTC.